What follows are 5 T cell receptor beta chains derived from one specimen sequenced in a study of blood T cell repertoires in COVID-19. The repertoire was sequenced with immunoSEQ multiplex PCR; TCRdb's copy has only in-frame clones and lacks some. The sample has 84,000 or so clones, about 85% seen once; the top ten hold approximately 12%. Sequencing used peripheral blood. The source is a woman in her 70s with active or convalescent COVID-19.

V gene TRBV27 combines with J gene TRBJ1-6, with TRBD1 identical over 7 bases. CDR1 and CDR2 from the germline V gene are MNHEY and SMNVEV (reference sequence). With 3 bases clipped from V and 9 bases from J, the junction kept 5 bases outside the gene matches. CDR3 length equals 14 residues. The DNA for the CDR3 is TGTGCCAGCAGTTTTGCGAGACAGGGTTCACCCCTCCACTTT. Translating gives CASSFARQGSPLHF.

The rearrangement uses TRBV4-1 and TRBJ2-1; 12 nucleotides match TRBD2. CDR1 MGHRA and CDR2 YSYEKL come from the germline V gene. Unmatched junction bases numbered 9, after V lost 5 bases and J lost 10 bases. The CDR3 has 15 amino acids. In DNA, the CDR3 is TGCGCCAGCAGCGGAGCGGCTAGCGGGGGGGCCGAGCAGTTCTTC. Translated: CASSGAASGGAEQFF.

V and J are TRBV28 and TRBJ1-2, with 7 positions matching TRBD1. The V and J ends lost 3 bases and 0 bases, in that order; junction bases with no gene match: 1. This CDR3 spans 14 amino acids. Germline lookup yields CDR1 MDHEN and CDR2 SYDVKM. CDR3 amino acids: CASSFGTANYGYTF. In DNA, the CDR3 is TGTGCCAGCAGTTTCGGGACAGCTAACTATGGCTACACCTTC.

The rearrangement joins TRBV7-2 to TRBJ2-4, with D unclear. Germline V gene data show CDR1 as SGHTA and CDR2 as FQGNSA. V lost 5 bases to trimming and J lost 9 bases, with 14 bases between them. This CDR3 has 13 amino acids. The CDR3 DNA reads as TGTGCCAGCAGCCTGAGGTTGCGAGGCATTCAGTACTTC. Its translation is CASSLRLRGIQYF. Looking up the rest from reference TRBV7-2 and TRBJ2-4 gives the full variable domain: GAGVSQSPSNKVTEKGKDVELRCDPISGHTALYWYRQSLGQGLEFLIYFQGNSAPDKSGLPSDRFSAERTGGSVSTLTIQRTQQEDSAVYLCASSLRLRGIQYFGAGTRLSVL.

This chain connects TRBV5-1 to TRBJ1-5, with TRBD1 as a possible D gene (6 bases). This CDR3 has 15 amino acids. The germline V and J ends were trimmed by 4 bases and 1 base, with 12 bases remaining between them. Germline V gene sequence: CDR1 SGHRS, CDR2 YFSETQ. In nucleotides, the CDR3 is TGCGCCAGCAGCCTACAGGGATTAAGCAATCAGCCCCAGCATTTT. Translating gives CASSLQGLSNQPQHF.